Each of the 28 T cell receptor beta chains below was sequenced from the same sample in a study of beta chain features in type 1 diabetes. Study conclusions and caveats: Shorter TCRB CDR3s, moderately but significantly so, were found in Type 1 diabetes patients in all four CD4+ subsets.

The entirety of the isolated RNA underwent reverse transcription, so expressed TCRB transcripts were sequenced. TCRdb's table, derived via immunoSEQ multiplex PCR, lists solely in-frame clones and lacks some. The sample has about 710,000 clones, around an eighth seen once. For these receptors, no antigen is known. Sequencing used naive CD4+ T cells from blood. These receptors originate from a man aged 18 to 35 with type 1 diabetes.

The genes are TRBV7-3 and TRBJ2-5; D tentatively fits TRBD1 or TRBD2 (5 bases each). Trimming took off 6 bases at V and 4 bases at J, with 18 bases between the two ends. From germline, CDR1 is SGHTA and CDR2 FQGTGA. The CDR3 loop spans 15 amino acids. The CDR3 region is CASREKSGPGETQYF. The CDR3 DNA reads TGTGCCAGCAGAGAGAAGTCGGGGCCCGGAGAGACCCAGTACTTC. Using reference TRBV7-3 and TRBJ2-5 for the parts outside the CDR3, the full variable domain is GAGVSQTPSNKVTEKGKYVELRCDPISGHTALYWYRQSLGQGPEFLIYFQGTGAADDSGLPNDRFFAVRPEGSVSTLKIQRTERGDSAVYLCASREKSGPGETQYFGPGTRLLVL.

The sample holds a few counts of this clone. This chain joins TRBV13 and TRBJ2-7, with 11 bases identical to TRBD2. The CDR3 covers 17 residues. CDR1 PRHDT and CDR2 FYEKMQ come from the germline V gene (reference sequence). Trimming at V came to 2 bases and at J to 1 base, leaving 7 bases not matched to a gene. CDR3 loop: CASSLLPRLAGSYEQYF. CDR3 coding DNA: TGTGCCAGCAGCTTATTACCCAGACTAGCGGGATCCTACGAGCAGTACTTC.

Of note for this clone: An end of the junction differs from the germline gene, which may be a read error. This chain uses TRBV7-7 with TRBJ2-3; 7 bases fit TRBD2. The CDR3 spans 15 residues. Germline-derived CDR1 and CDR2 are SSHAT and FNYEAQ (reference sequence). CDR3 DNA: TGTGCTAGCAGCCCAACTGGCGGGAGTGCAGATACGCAGTATTTT. It yields the protein CASSPTGGSADTQYF.

This clone was counted between two and nine times. Distinct nucleotide sequences in the sample also encode this CDR3. The V gene is TRBV10-3, the J gene TRBJ2-7; D remains ambiguous. The CDR3 spans 14 residues. V shed 0 bases and J shed 0 bases, with 6 bases lying between them. Germline values: CDR1 ENHRY, CDR2 SYGVKD. CDR3 sequence: CAISESGLSYEQYF. The DNA of the CDR3 is TGTGCCATCAGTGAGTCGGGTCTCTCCTACGAGCAGTACTTC.

In its sample, this clone was seen a few times. V is TRBV7-9 and J is TRBJ2-7, with 8 bases lining up with TRBD2. Germline V gene data show CDR1 as SEHNR and CDR2 as FQNEAQ (reference sequence). The CDR3 has 13 residues. The junction had 5 bases not matched to a gene; V was cut back by 5 bases and J by 5 bases. CDR3 bases: TGTGCCAGCAGCCCGAGAGCGGGGGACGAGCAGTACTTC. Translation: CASSPRAGDEQYF.

The J gene is TRBJ2-2, the V gene TRBV7-2, with a tentative D call TRBD2 (6 bases). V lost 3 bases, J lost 13 bases, and 15 bases lay in between. Germline V gene sequence: CDR1 SGHTA, CDR2 FQGNSA. This CDR3 has 13 residues. CDR3 protein: CASSLGDLLGLFF. Here the CDR3 DNA reads TGTGCCAGCAGCTTGGGGGACTTGTTGGGGCTGTTTTTT.

A note on this clone: The sample holds other DNA sequences that translate to the same CDR3. The chain couples TRBV30 to TRBJ1-5; no clear D. This CDR3 contains 13 residues. CDR1 and CDR2 (germline): GTSNPN, SVGIG (reference sequence). V was clipped by 1 base and J by 4 bases, with 8 bases between them. The CDR3 loop reads CAWSGTVNQPQHF. CDR3 DNA sequence: TGTGCCTGGAGTGGAACAGTAAATCAGCCCCAGCATTTT.

The rearrangement links TRBV6-1 to TRBJ1-5; D is perhaps TRBD1 (6 bases). The CDR3 covers 15 residues. The ends were cut back, 6 bases at V and 1 base at J, with 13 bases in the middle. Germline CDR1 MNHNS, CDR2 SASEGT. As DNA, the CDR3 is TGTGCCAGCAGGCACGGGGGACACAGCAATCAGCCCCAGCATTTT. Translation gives CASRHGGHSNQPQHF.

This CDR3 reads CASSIQAGKRVYQETQYF. The CDR3 bases are TGTGCCAGCAGCATACAAGCGGGGAAGCGGGTTTACCAAGAGACCCAGTACTTC. This chain uses TRBV9 with TRBJ2-5; TRBD2 agrees at 7 bases. The V and J ends lost 4 bases and 0 bases, in that order; junction bases with no gene match: 15. There are 18 residues in the CDR3. CDR1 is SGDLS, CDR2 YYNGEE, per germline.

This chain joins TRBV2 and TRBJ1-1; D not resolved. The CDR3 contains 14 residues. With 2 bases removed from V and 1 base from J, the gap between germline ends came to 8 bases. CDR1 is SNHLY, CDR2 FYNNEI, per germline. The CDR3 reads CASSEQQPNTEAFF. Written as DNA, the CDR3 is TGTGCCAGCAGTGAACAACAGCCGAACACTGAAGCTTTCTTT.

This clone was found a few times. The chain combines TRBV2 with TRBJ2-5, with 11 bases that match TRBD2. CDR1 and CDR2 (germline): SNHLY, FYNNEI. V shed 4 bases and J 5 bases; nucleotides not matched to a gene: 6. The CDR3 is 15 residues long. The CDR3 sequence: CASSAPSGGRETQYF. For the CDR3, the DNA is TGTGCCAGCAGTGCCCCTAGCGGGGGGCGGGAGACCCAGTACTTC.

This clone was counted a few times. CDR3 coding DNA: TGTGCCAGCAGCTTTGGTACGGGAGACGGTACGCAGTATTTT. Its protein is CASSFGTGDGTQYF. The chain is built from TRBV11-2 and TRBJ2-3, with D possibly being TRBD2 (6 bases). CDR1 is SGHAT, CDR2 FQNNGV, per germline. Trimming cost V 3 bases and J 8 bases, with 15 bases left between them. The CDR3 totals 14 residues.

This clone was detected a few times. The genes are TRBV16 and TRBJ2-7; no reliable D call. Germline CDR1 and CDR2: KGHSY and FQNENV. Trimming stripped 0 bases from V and 12 bases from J, with 15 bases between. The CDR3 consists of 13 residues. The CDR3: CASSQSPASKGYF. For the CDR3, the DNA is TGTGCCAGCAGCCAATCCCCGGCCTCCAAGGGGTACTTC.

This clone was counted a few times. The chain uses TRBV9 and TRBJ2-3, with D unclear. The CDR3 covers 12 residues. From germline, CDR1 is SGDLS and CDR2 YYNGEE. The ends were cut back, 4 bases at V and 2 bases at J, with 5 bases in the middle. CDR3 amino acids: CASSSYTDTQYF. The CDR3 bases are TGTGCCAGCAGCTCCTACACAGATACGCAGTATTTT.

This chain's CDR3 is CASSLGQGTYGYTF. The DNA for the CDR3 is TGTGCCAGCAGCTTGGGACAGGGGACCTATGGCTACACCTTC. The V call is TRBV5-8, the J call TRBJ1-2; 8 bases match TRBD1. This CDR3 is 14 amino acids long. The J segment lost 4 bases and the V segment lost 0 bases, leaving 2 bases of the junction unmatched. CDR1 is SGHTS and CDR2 is YDEGEE in the germline V gene. The complete variable domain, with remaining parts taken from reference TRBV5-8 and TRBJ1-2, reads EAGVTQSPTHLIKTRGQQATLRCSPISGHTSVYWYQQALGLGLQFLLWYDEGEERNRGNFPPRFSGRQFPNYSSELNVNALELEDSALYLCASSLGQGTYGYTFGSGTRLTVV.

The chain employs TRBV2 and TRBJ2-1; D gene uncertain. There are 15 residues in the CDR3. The germline V gene encodes CDR1 SNHLY and CDR2 FYNNEI. Trimming cost V 4 bases and J 0 bases, with 10 bases left between them. CDR3 nucleotides: TGTGCCAGCAGTGTCGATCGGTTCTCCTACAATGAGCAGTTCTTC. It codes for CASSVDRFSYNEQFF.

This clone turned up a few times. V and J are TRBV29-1 and TRBJ1-2; TRBD1 agrees at 9 bases. CDR3 size: 12 residues. Germline lookup yields CDR1 SQVTM and CDR2 ANQGSEA. The trim removed 7 bases at V and 9 bases at J, leaving 9 bases unmatched. The CDR3 coding sequence is TGCAGCGCCCAAGGGACAGGGTACAGCTACACCTTC. Protein: CSAQGTGYSYTF.

This clone was observed a handful of times. The chain is built from TRBV7-8 and TRBJ2-5; D remains ambiguous. CDR1 is SGHVS and CDR2 is FQNEAQ in the germline V gene. V was trimmed by 5 bases and J by 2 bases, leaving 15 bases between them. CDR3 length equals 15 residues. CDR3 DNA: TGTGCCAGCAGCCCACCCGGCGTGGTGCAAGAGACCCAGTACTTC. Translated, it gives CASSPPGVVQETQYF.

There are a few counts of this clone. The V and J genes are TRBV4-3 and TRBJ2-3; D is possibly TRBD1 or TRBD2 (6 bases each). Trimming shortened V by 4 bases and J by 0 bases, and 20 bases separated the two germline ends. This CDR3 is built from 18 residues. Germline CDR1 and CDR2: LGHNA and YSLEER. The CDR3 reads CASSRSIGGPSSTDTQYF. As DNA, the CDR3 is TGCGCCAGCAGCCGATCGATCGGGGGCCCCTCTAGCACAGATACGCAGTATTTT.

J is TRBJ1-4 and V is TRBV28, with D tentatively TRBD1 (5 bases). Germline V lookup: CDR1 MDHEN, CDR2 SYDVKM. The V end lost 10 bases, the J end lost 0 bases, and 21 bases lay between the germline ends. The CDR3 loop spans 17 amino acids. CDR3 amino acids: CATGSGTLVTTNEKLFF. The CDR3 nucleotides read TGTGCCACCGGGAGTGGGACCCTAGTCACAACTAATGAAAAACTGTTTTTT.

This clone showed up just a few times. This chain joins TRBV18 and TRBJ2-1; 10 nucleotides agree with TRBD2. Trimming removed 3 bases from V and 8 bases from J; junction bases left unmatched: 13. Germline CDR1 reads KGHSH; CDR2 reads LQKENI. The CDR3 has 17 amino acids. The CDR3 coding sequence is TGTGCCAGCTCACCTTCCTTGGCTAGCGGGAGCGGCTATGAGCAGTTCTTC. Translated: CASSPSLASGSGYEQFF.

The chain joins TRBV2 to TRBJ2-3, with TRBD2 identical over 7 bases. The CDR3 has 15 amino acids. Germline V CDR1 and CDR2: SNHLY, FYNNEI. J was trimmed by 5 bases and V by 8 bases; bases with no gene match: 13. CDR3: CASGGEPWRKDTQYF. DNA of the CDR3: TGTGCCAGCGGGGGGGAGCCTTGGCGCAAAGATACGCAGTATTTT.

The chain combines TRBV7-2 with TRBJ1-5, with TRBD1 matching 7 bases. CDR1 is SGHTA, CDR2 FQGNSA, per germline. The V segment lost 6 bases and the J segment 3 bases; nucleotides outside the gene matches: 14. This CDR3 comprises 17 residues. The CDR3 here is CASSWDSGGVVNQPQHF. CDR3 DNA sequence: TGTGCCAGCAGTTGGGACAGTGGTGGTGTAGTCAATCAGCCCCAGCATTTT.

The V gene is TRBV6-1, the J gene TRBJ1-5; 7 nucleotides agree with TRBD1. The CDR3 length is 17 residues. Germline trimming cut 0 bases from V and 6 bases from J; bases unmatched to any gene: 11. Germline V lookup: CDR1 MNHNS, CDR2 SASEGT. The CDR3 DNA reads TGTGCCAGCAGTGAAGCGCTCCCAGGGGGGATTGGTCAGCCCCAGCATTTT. Encoded protein: CASSEALPGGIGQPQHF.

The chain combines TRBV5-1 with TRBJ2-3, with D possibly matching TRBD1 (5 bases). This CDR3 is built from 16 residues. CDR1 and CDR2 (germline): SGHRS, YFSETQ. Trimming took off 0 bases at V and 2 bases at J, with 13 bases between the two ends. CDR3 amino acids: CASSLVEDRPTDTQYF. The CDR3 nucleotides read TGCGCCAGCAGCTTGGTAGAAGACAGACCCACAGATACGCAGTATTTT.

The chain recombines TRBV30 with TRBJ1-1; D not certain. CDR1 and CDR2 from the germline V gene are GTSNPN and SVGIG (reference sequence). V gave up 0 bases and J gave up 0 bases, with 11 bases separating them. This CDR3 is 15 amino acids long. CDR3 in DNA: TGTGCCTGGAGTGTCTTACAGCTCATGAACACTGAAGCTTTCTTT. Encoded protein: CAWSVLQLMNTEAFF.

The table lists this clone with a few counts. Relative to the germline gene, one junction end is altered; a read error may explain this. V gene TRBV7-2 combines with J gene TRBJ2-5; a possible D gene is TRBD2 (6 bases). Germline values: CDR1 SGHTA, CDR2 FQGNSA. The CDR3 has 16 residues. The DNA of the CDR3 is TGTGCCAGCAGCCCCCTCGGGTGGGCGGGACCCCCGATAGGGCACTTC. Translating gives CASSPLGWAGPPIGHF. The complete variable domain, with remaining parts taken from reference TRBV7-2 and TRBJ2-5, reads GAGVSQSPSNKVTEKGKDVELRCDPISGHTALYWYRQSLGQGLEFLIYFQGNSAPDKSGLPSDRFSAERTGGSVSTLTIQRTQQEDSAVYLCASSPLGWAGPPIGHFGPGTRLLVL.

This clone appeared a few times. The CDR3 DNA reads TGTGCCAGCAGGGACAGGGAGGACTACGAGCAGTACTTC. Protein: CASRDREDYEQYF. This sequence joins TRBV2 and TRBJ2-7, with 8 bases lining up with TRBD1. The V gene's germline CDR1 is SNHLY and CDR2 FYNNEI. Trimming removed 6 bases from V and 3 bases from J; junction bases left unmatched: 4. CDR3 length equals 13 residues.